The 11 T cell receptor beta chains listed next were all sequenced from one sample in a study of cytomegalovirus exposure and HLA in healthy donors. Researchers ran the PCR with 60 Vbeta and 13 Jbeta primers. The protocol was immunoSEQ multiplex PCR, while the TCRdb copy is restricted to in-frame clones and leaves out a portion. The data show some 150,000 clones, with roughly 80% seen just once and approximately 1.5% held by the top ten. The sequenced sample consisted of PBMCs. The receptors come from a man aged 40-55 years in good health and CMV-seronegative.

J is TRBJ1-4 and V is TRBV6-1; 11 bases align to TRBD1. The ends lost 6 bases at V and 6 bases at J; junction bases unmatched: 3. Germline lookup yields CDR1 MNHNS and CDR2 SASEGT. The CDR3 consists of 14 residues. CDR3 sequence: CASSRTGGDEKLFF. The CDR3 DNA reads TGTGCCAGCAGCCGGACAGGGGGCGATGAAAAACTGTTTTTT.

The chain recombines TRBV28 with TRBJ2-7; 8 nucleotides agree with TRBD2. The CDR3 is 13 amino acids. Germline loops: CDR1 MDHEN, CDR2 SYDVKM. V lost 7 bases, J lost 2 bases, and 4 bases stayed unmatched. CDR3 DNA: TGTGCCAGCACGGGGGGGGCGACCTACGAGCAGTACTTC. Amino acids: CASTGGATYEQYF.

V and J are TRBV6-5 and TRBJ2-7, with D perhaps matching TRBD1 (7 bases). Germline V gives CDR1 MNHEY, CDR2 SVGAGI. This CDR3 has 15 residues. The germline V and J ends were trimmed by 5 bases and 3 bases, with 17 bases remaining between them. CDR3 sequence reads: CASSPRQGGHYEQYF. The CDR3 DNA sequence: TGTGCCAGCAGTCCTCGACAGGGAGGTCACTACGAGCAGTACTTC.

The rearrangement uses TRBV5-1 and TRBJ1-1, with TRBD1 matching 9 bases. The CDR3 has 18 residues. Losses at the gene ends were 1 base for V and 5 bases for J; bases not matched to a gene: 15. Germline V lookup: CDR1 SGHRS, CDR2 YFSETQ. CDR3 nucleotides: TGCGCCAGCAGCTTGACAGGGGGCGTTAAGAGGGGAAGGACTGAAGCTTTCTTT. It specifies CASSLTGGVKRGRTEAFF.

This sequence joins TRBV19 and TRBJ1-4, with unresolved D. Germline CDR1 is LNHDA and CDR2 is SQIVND (reference sequence). Trimming left V 1 base short and J 8 bases short, with 14 bases between. This CDR3 region has 15 residues. CDR3 region: CASSIVAVTGEKLFF. DNA for the CDR3: TGTGCCAGTAGTATAGTTGCAGTTACGGGGGAAAAACTGTTTTTT.

This rearrangement joins TRBV28 to TRBJ1-5, with a possible D match to TRBD1 (6 bases). The CDR3 contains 17 residues. CDR1 is MDHEN and CDR2 is SYDVKM in the germline V gene. Trimming removed 9 bases from V and 0 bases from J, with 21 bases in between. CDR3 sequence reads: CARLRWEGDYSNQPQHF. For the CDR3, the DNA is TGTGCCAGACTGAGGTGGGAGGGGGACTATAGCAATCAGCCCCAGCATTTT.

The chain has TRBV5-1 and TRBJ2-7; 8 nucleotides agree with TRBD1. The germline gives CDR1 SGHRS, CDR2 YFSETQ. Losses at the gene ends were 0 bases for V and 2 bases for J; bases not matched to a gene: 4. This CDR3 has 15 residues. In nucleotides, the CDR3 is TGCGCCAGCAGCTTGGCAGGGGGCAATACCTACGAGCAGTACTTC. It translates to CASSLAGGNTYEQYF.

V gene TRBV19 combines with J gene TRBJ2-7, with 12 bases fitting TRBD2. Looked up from germline, CDR1 is LNHDA and CDR2 is SQIVND (reference sequence). The CDR3 is made up of 16 amino acids. V shed 3 bases, J shed 7 bases, and the junction held 10 bases outside the gene matches. CDR3 loop: CASSMGELAGGHEQYF. The CDR3 DNA is TGTGCCAGTAGTATGGGGGAACTAGCGGGAGGTCATGAGCAGTACTTC.

The CDR3 here is CASSPGEGQGWYEQYF. The CDR3 DNA reads as TGCGCCAGCAGCCCCGGGGAGGGACAGGGATGGTACGAGCAGTACTTC. This chain joins TRBV5-1 and TRBJ2-7; 9 bases match TRBD1. CDR3 length equals 16 residues. CDR1 and CDR2 from the germline V gene are SGHRS and YFSETQ. Trimming cost V 4 bases and J 4 bases; bases outside gene matches: 12.

V gene TRBV6-5 combines with J gene TRBJ2-5, with a tentative D call TRBD1 (6 bases). The DNA matches TRBJ2-7 better at its end, which makes the J call doubtful. Germline V gene lookup returns CDR1 MNHEY and CDR2 SVGAGI. The CDR3 consists of 15 residues. Here the CDR3 DNA reads TGTGCCAGCAGTTACTCGACAGGTTCCTCCTACGAGCAGTACTTC. This translates into CASSYSTGSSYEQYF.

The chain combines TRBV5-5 with TRBJ2-7; 8 nucleotides match TRBD1. Trimming took 4 bases from V and 6 from J; bases not matched to a gene: 6. CDR3 length: 13 amino acids. CDR1 is SGHKS and CDR2 is YYEKEE in the germline V gene (reference sequence). CDR3 bases: TGTGCCAGCAGCCAGGGACAGGCAGGCGAGCAGTACTTC. Translation: CASSQGQAGEQYF.